This T cell receptor beta chain was identified during a study of blood T cells in healthy people across ages. Notes on the study in general: As age increased, TCR beta diversity per million T cells fell in a roughly linear fashion. Both higher diversity and more naive CD4+ cells marked long-lived donors when set against aged donors.

Total RNA extracted from each sample amounted to at least 6 micrograms. A note on this clonotype: Its target is not known.

The germline V gene encodes CDR1 SEHNR and CDR2 FQNEAQ (reference sequence). The length of the CDR3 is 14 residues. V was cut by 7 bases and J by 3 bases, with 12 bases left in between. The second PCR ran about 6 to 11 cycles with a sample-barcoded 5' primer and J-beta primers. A tag from a template-switch adaptor with 12 random nucleotides marked each cDNA molecule. TCRdb ran MiXCR on the 5' RACE reads and lists one entry per CDR3 protein. The sample lists approximately 2,000,000 distinct CDR3 sequences, about 39% occurring once. Sequencing was performed on blood. This clonotype was sampled from a human donor in good health. The chain has TRBV7-9 and TRBJ2-2; perhaps TRBD1 as D (5 bases). CDR3 nucleotide sequence: TGTGCCAGCACCCCGACAGCCTACACCGGGGAGCTGTTTTTT. This sequence encodes CASTPTAYTGELFF.